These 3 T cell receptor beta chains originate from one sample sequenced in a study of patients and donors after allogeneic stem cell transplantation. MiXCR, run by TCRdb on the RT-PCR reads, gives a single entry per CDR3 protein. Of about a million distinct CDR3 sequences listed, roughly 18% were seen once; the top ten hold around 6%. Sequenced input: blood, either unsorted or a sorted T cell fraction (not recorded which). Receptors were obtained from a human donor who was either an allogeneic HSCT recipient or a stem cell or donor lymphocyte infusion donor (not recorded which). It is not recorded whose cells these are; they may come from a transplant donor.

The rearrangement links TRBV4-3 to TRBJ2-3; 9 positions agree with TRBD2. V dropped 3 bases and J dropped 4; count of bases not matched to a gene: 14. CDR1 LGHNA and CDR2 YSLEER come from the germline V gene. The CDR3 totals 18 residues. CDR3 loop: CASSQRRWGLAFPDTQYF. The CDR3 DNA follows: TGCGCCAGCAGCCAGCGACGATGGGGACTAGCATTCCCAGATACGCAGTATTTT.

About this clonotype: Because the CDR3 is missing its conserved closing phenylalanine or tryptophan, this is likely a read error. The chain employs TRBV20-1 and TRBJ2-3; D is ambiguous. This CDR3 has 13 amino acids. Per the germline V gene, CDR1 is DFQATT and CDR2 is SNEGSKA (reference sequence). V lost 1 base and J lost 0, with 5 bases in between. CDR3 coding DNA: TGCAGTGCTAGAGTTGGCAGCACAGATACGCAGTATATT. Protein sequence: CSARVGSTDTQYI.

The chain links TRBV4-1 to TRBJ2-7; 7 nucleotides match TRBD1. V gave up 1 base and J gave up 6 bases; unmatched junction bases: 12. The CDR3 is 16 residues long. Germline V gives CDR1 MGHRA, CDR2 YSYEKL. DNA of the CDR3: TGCGCCAGCAGCCAAGTTATCCGGGACAGCCCTGCCGAGCAGTACTTC. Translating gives CASSQVIRDSPAEQYF.